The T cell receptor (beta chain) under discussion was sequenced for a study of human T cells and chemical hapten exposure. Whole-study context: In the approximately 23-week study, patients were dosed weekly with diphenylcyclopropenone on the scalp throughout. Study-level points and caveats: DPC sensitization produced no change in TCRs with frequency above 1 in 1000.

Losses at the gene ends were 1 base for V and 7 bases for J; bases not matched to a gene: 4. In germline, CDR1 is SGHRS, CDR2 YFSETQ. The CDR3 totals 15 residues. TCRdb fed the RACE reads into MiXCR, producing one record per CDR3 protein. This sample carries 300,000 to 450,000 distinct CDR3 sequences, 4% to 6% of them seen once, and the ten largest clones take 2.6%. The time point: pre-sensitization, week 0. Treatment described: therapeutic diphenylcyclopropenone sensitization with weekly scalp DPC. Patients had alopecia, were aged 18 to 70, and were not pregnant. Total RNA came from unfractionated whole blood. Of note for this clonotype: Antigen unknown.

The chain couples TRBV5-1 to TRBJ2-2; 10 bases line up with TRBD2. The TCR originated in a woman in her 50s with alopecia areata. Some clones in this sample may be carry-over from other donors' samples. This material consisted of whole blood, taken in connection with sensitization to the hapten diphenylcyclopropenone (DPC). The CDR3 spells CASSLKPSGGGELFF. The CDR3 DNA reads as TGCGCCAGCAGCTTGAAGCCTAGCGGGGGCGGGGAGCTGTTTTTT.